A single sample gave rise to the 25 T cell receptor beta chains below, sequenced in a study of blood T cell repertoires in COVID-19. TCRdb's table, derived via immunoSEQ multiplex PCR, lists solely in-frame clones and lacks some. The table includes approximately 100,000 clones, over 80% detected once. The sequenced sample was peripheral blood. These receptors originate from a man aged 45 to 65 with active COVID-19.

This clone appeared once. This chain connects TRBV28 to TRBJ2-3; D not resolved. This CDR3 is 11 amino acids long. Germline assignment: CDR1 MDHEN and CDR2 SYDVKM. V shed 3 bases and J shed 6 bases, with 4 bases lying between them. The CDR3 bases are TGTGCCAGCAGTTTTCTCGATACGCAGTATTTT. It encodes CASSFLDTQYF.

The V call is TRBV19, the J call TRBJ1-1; TRBD1 aligns across 11 bases. This CDR3 is 16 amino acids long. V trimming: 6 bases; J trimming: 5 bases; junction bases outside the gene matches: 11. The germline V gene has CDR1 LNHDA and CDR2 SQIVND (reference sequence). The CDR3 loop is CASSPLRDRGFTEAFF. CDR3 nucleotide sequence: TGTGCCAGTAGCCCACTCCGGGACAGGGGGTTTACTGAAGCTTTCTTT.

The V and J genes are TRBV7-3 and TRBJ2-3, with 9 nucleotides matching TRBD2. Per germline, CDR1 SGHTA and CDR2 FQGTGA. This CDR3 has 16 residues. After removal of 1 base from V and 4 bases from J, the junction contained 6 bases not matched to a gene. The CDR3 sequence is CASSLMAGGLSDTQYF. The DNA for the CDR3 is TGTGCCAGCAGCTTAATGGCGGGAGGGCTGTCAGATACGCAGTATTTT.

V is TRBV19 and J is TRBJ2-3, with 7 bases identical to TRBD1. CDR1 is LNHDA, CDR2 SQIVND, per germline (reference sequence). The CDR3 is made up of 16 amino acids. The ends lost 5 bases at V and 2 bases at J; junction bases unmatched: 10. CDR3 loop: CASSDLGQPYTDTQYF. CDR3 bases: TGTGCCAGTAGTGATTTGGGACAGCCTTACACAGATACGCAGTATTTT.

The V call is TRBV3-1 (or the pseudogene TRBV3-2), the J call TRBJ2-7, with D possibly TRBD2 on 5 matching bases. CDR1 and CDR2 from the germline V gene are LGHDT and YNNKEL (reference sequence). The CDR3 extends over 11 amino acids. Trimming removed 4 bases from V and 8 bases from J, with 9 bases in between. Written as DNA, the CDR3 is TGTGCCAGCAGCCCCGGGGTGAAGCAGTACTTC. Translated, it gives CASSPGVKQYF.

This chain connects TRBV10-1 to TRBJ2-3; 9 nucleotides match TRBD2. Germline lookup yields CDR1 WNHNN and CDR2 SYGVQD (reference sequence). The J segment lost 3 bases and the V segment lost 9 bases, leaving 10 bases of the junction unmatched. The CDR3 has 15 residues. CDR3 bases: TGCGCCAGTGGTGCGGGAGGGCCCGGGACAGATACGCAGTATTTT. It is translated as CASGAGGPGTDTQYF.

This rearrangement joins TRBV6-6 to TRBJ1-4, with a possible D match to TRBD1 (6 bases). Germline values: CDR1 MNHNY, CDR2 SVGAGI (reference sequence). The ends were cut back, 10 bases at V and 8 bases at J, with 14 bases in the middle. The CDR3 covers 12 residues. The chain's CDR3 is CAISRGIEKLFF. The CDR3 nucleotides read TGTGCCATTTCCAGGGGAATCGAAAAACTGTTTTTT.

The V call is TRBV28, the J call TRBJ1-5; 8 bases are a match to TRBD1. Germline loops: CDR1 MDHEN, CDR2 SYDVKM. With V trimmed by 6 bases and J by 7 bases, 8 bases remained unmatched. This CDR3 is 14 amino acids long. In DNA, the CDR3 is TGTGCCAGCAGACTAGGGACAGGTATGCAGCCCCAGCATTTT. Its protein is CASRLGTGMQPQHF.

J is TRBJ1-3 and V is TRBV7-6; 7 nucleotides match TRBD1. This CDR3 region has 16 residues. Germline CDR1 SGHVS, CDR2 FNYEAQ. With 5 bases clipped from V and 0 bases from J, the junction kept 7 bases outside the gene matches. DNA of the CDR3: TGTGCCAGCAGCCCACGACAGGGCCTCTCTGGAAACACCATATATTTT. This gives the protein CASSPRQGLSGNTIYF. Looking up the rest from reference TRBV7-6 and TRBJ1-3 gives the full variable domain: GAGVSQSPRYKVTKRGQDVALRCDPISGHVSLYWYRQALGQGPEFLTYFNYEAQQDKSGLPNDRFSAERPEGSISTLTIQRTEQRDSAMYRCASSPRQGLSGNTIYFGEGSWLTVV.

This chain connects TRBV24-1 to TRBJ2-1, with D perhaps matching TRBD1 (5 bases). Germline V lookup: CDR1 KGHDR, CDR2 SFDVKD. V lost 9 bases and J lost 7, with 9 bases in between. The CDR3 spans 11 residues. The CDR3 DNA sequence: TGTGCCACCTCTACAGGTAATGAGCAGTTCTTC. Translation: CATSTGNEQFF.

The V and J genes are TRBV7-2 and TRBJ2-1, with D tentatively TRBD2 (5 bases). CDR3 length: 12 residues. The V gene lost 6 bases and the J gene lost 5 bases, with 8 bases spanning the gap. Germline assignment: CDR1 SGHTA and CDR2 FQGNSA. This CDR3 reads CASRLRDNEQFF. The CDR3 bases are TGTGCCAGCAGGTTGAGGGACAATGAGCAGTTCTTC.

V is TRBV5-1 and J is TRBJ2-5; 9 nucleotides line up with TRBD1. This CDR3 region has 14 residues. V was pared by 4 bases and J by 4 bases, with 5 bases of the junction left unmatched. Germline loops: CDR1 SGHRS, CDR2 YFSETQ. The CDR3 protein is CASSGGQGGETQYF. The CDR3 nucleotides read TGCGCCAGCAGCGGGGGACAGGGAGGAGAGACCCAGTACTTC.

V gene TRBV2 combines with J gene TRBJ1-1; 9 positions agree with TRBD1. The CDR3 runs 14 residues. Germline assignment: CDR1 SNHLY and CDR2 FYNNEI. V trimming: 5 bases; J trimming: 4 bases; junction bases outside the gene matches: 5. CDR3 protein: CASSLDRGATEAFF. The CDR3 nucleotides read TGTGCCAGCAGTCTGGACAGGGGTGCCACTGAAGCTTTCTTT.

V and J are TRBV6-1 and TRBJ1-4, with TRBD1 matching 7 bases. Per germline, CDR1 MNHNS and CDR2 SASEGT. The V gene end was trimmed by 7 bases and the J gene end by 7 bases; junction bases not matched to a gene: 12. There are 15 residues in the CDR3. Here the CDR3 DNA reads TGTGCCAGCATCACCGGACAGGTTTCTGGTGAAAAACTGTTTTTT. Its translation: CASITGQVSGEKLFF.

This clone appeared a single time. The V call is TRBV5-6, the J call TRBJ2-3; TRBD2 matches 7 bases. The V gene's germline CDR1 is SGHDT and CDR2 YYEEEE. V shed 2 bases and J 4 bases; nucleotides not matched to a gene: 13. This CDR3 is 17 amino acids long. The CDR3 is CASSLPLGGSGADTQYF. CDR3 coding DNA: TGTGCCAGCAGCTTACCCTTAGGCGGGAGTGGAGCAGATACGCAGTATTTT.

This chain links TRBV5-1 with TRBJ1-1; D is perhaps TRBD1 (6 bases). The CDR3 length is 13 residues. Germline V gene data show CDR1 as SGHRS and CDR2 as YFSETQ. V was clipped by 4 bases and J by 5 bases, with 12 bases between them. The CDR3 is CASSIHRETEAFF. The CDR3 DNA is TGCGCCAGCAGCATTCACAGGGAAACTGAAGCTTTCTTT.

The chain employs TRBV6-1 and TRBJ1-5; D may be TRBD1 (5 bases). V was clipped by 3 bases and J by 7 bases, with 10 bases between them. This CDR3 has 13 amino acids. Germline CDR1 reads MNHNS; CDR2 reads SASEGT. DNA for the CDR3: TGTGCCAGCAGTGAGCAGGGCAGGCAGCCCCAGCATTTT. It specifies CASSEQGRQPQHF.

The V call is TRBV5-6, the J call TRBJ2-3, with 16 positions matching TRBD2. The germline gives CDR1 SGHDT, CDR2 YYEEEE. V lost 4 bases, J lost 4 bases, and 9 bases stayed unmatched. This CDR3 is built from 18 residues. The CDR3 region is CASSTGTSGRAEADTQYF. The CDR3 nucleotides read TGTGCCAGCAGCACTGGGACTAGCGGGAGGGCCGAGGCAGATACGCAGTATTTT.

This clone was seen just once. The chain employs TRBV29-1 and TRBJ2-3; 13 positions match TRBD2. The CDR3 totals 15 residues. V lost 5 bases to trimming and J lost 6 bases; unmatched junction nucleotides: 8. The germline CDR1 and CDR2 sequences are SQVTM and ANQGSEA. The CDR3 DNA is TGCAGCGTTACGGGACTAGCGGGGAGAAGTGATACGCAGTATTTT. Translating it yields CSVTGLAGRSDTQYF.

This clone has only one observation. V is TRBV4-1 and J is TRBJ2-2; perhaps TRBD2 as D (6 bases). V was cut by 6 bases and J by 8 bases, with 22 bases left in between. Germline V gene lookup returns CDR1 MGHRA and CDR2 YSYEKL. The CDR3 loop spans 16 amino acids. CDR3 amino acids: CASRPTGTLQLGELFF. The CDR3 DNA sequence: TGCGCCAGCAGACCTACCGGGACTCTTCAGTTAGGGGAGCTGTTTTTT.

The CDR3 bases are TGTGCCAGCAGTGAAATAGGAGGGAGAGGGCCAGATACGCAGTATTTT. Its translation is CASSEIGGRGPDTQYF. The rearrangement uses TRBV6-1 and TRBJ2-3; the D gene is possibly TRBD2 (6 bases). This CDR3 has 16 residues. Germline lookup yields CDR1 MNHNS and CDR2 SASEGT. V was pared by 2 bases and J by 4 bases, with 16 bases between.

V gene TRBV5-6 combines with J gene TRBJ2-7; no reliable D call. The germline gives CDR1 SGHDT, CDR2 YYEEEE. The length of the CDR3 is 12 residues. The V end was cut by 3 bases, the J end by 0 bases, with 4 bases between. The CDR3 spells CASSSSSYEQYF. The CDR3, as DNA: TGTGCCAGCAGCTCGAGCTCCTACGAGCAGTACTTC.

This chain joins TRBV29-1 and TRBJ1-1; D not certain. Trimming cost V 5 bases and J 3 bases, with 13 bases left between them. Germline CDR1 and CDR2: SQVTM and ANQGSEA. The CDR3 has 13 residues. CDR3 bases: TGCAGCGTTAGAACTGCATCGGACACTGAAGCTTTCTTT. It yields the protein CSVRTASDTEAFF.

The chain employs TRBV6-1 and TRBJ1-5; no clear D. Germline V gives CDR1 MNHNS, CDR2 SASEGT. The V and J ends lost 0 bases and 4 bases respectively, with 7 bases between them. This CDR3 contains 14 residues. In nucleotides, the CDR3 is TGTGCCAGCAGTGAAGCGCCGGGTAATCAGCCCCAGCATTTT. Amino acid sequence: CASSEAPGNQPQHF.

The V gene is TRBV12-3 or TRBV12-4, the J gene TRBJ1-6, with no clear D. V dropped 3 bases and J dropped 9 bases, with 9 bases sitting between them. CDR3 size: 13 residues. CDR3 bases: TGTGCCAGCAGTTTGGAGCTAAGTTCACCCCTCCACTTT. Protein: CASSLELSSPLHF.